The 15 T cell receptor beta chains reported below all come from one sample, sequenced in a study of T-cell memory formation after mild COVID-19 (dated by TCRdb to the early 2020s). Library prep was done by 5' RACE. The sequencer listed for this sample is Illumina NovaSeq 6000. In TCRdb, the public reads were trimmed at Q25 with fastp and aligned with MiXCR, with productive beta chains retained. When rows share a CDR3 protein, they turn into one entry using the most common DNA and genes. The sample yields about 200,000 distinct CDR3 sequences; just over 9.5% were counted once. The ten largest clones add up to around 3.4% of the sample. The sequencing sample was made of PBMCs or a T cell subset sorted from them (not recorded which). The receptors originated from a young man who had mild COVID-19 (a few samples of this study predate the infection). The sample titles of this study are shuffled in the database, so cell type and time point are left out; the donor was told from shared clones.

A few counts support this clonotype. The chain couples TRBV2 to TRBJ2-7, with 8 bases fitting TRBD1. The CDR3 is 14 residues long. Per germline, CDR1 SNHLY and CDR2 FYNNEI. Trimming at V came to 10 bases and at J to 0 bases, leaving 8 bases not matched to a gene. DNA for the CDR3: TGTGCCAAAAGCAAAGGGACAGGCTCCTACGAGCAGTACTTC. Residues: CAKSKGTGSYEQYF.

This clonotype was picked up many times. The chain uses TRBV18 and TRBJ1-3; possible D gene TRBD1, 5 bases. The CDR3 has 16 amino acids. V was pared by 3 bases and J by 0 bases, with 12 bases between. Germline V gives CDR1 KGHSH, CDR2 LQKENI. CDR3 sequence (DNA): TGTGCCAGCTCACCCTCCGGGACCGTCTCTGGAAACACCATATATTTT. Translating it yields CASSPSGTVSGNTIYF.

The chain carries TRBV20-1 and TRBJ2-3; tentative D call: TRBD2 (5 bases). Trimming removed 5 bases at V and 3 bases at J, with 15 bases between. The CDR3 runs to 14 residues. In germline, CDR1 is DFQATT, CDR2 SNEGSKA (reference sequence). The CDR3 here is CSARQSGYTDTQYF. DNA for the CDR3: TGCAGTGCTCGCCAGTCGGGGTATACAGATACGCAGTATTTT.

Many counts were recorded for this clonotype. CDR3 loop: CASSLGLGQETQYF. Here the CDR3 DNA reads TGTGCCAGCAGCTTAGGATTGGGGCAAGAGACCCAGTACTTC. V is TRBV7-9 and J is TRBJ2-5; D call uncertain. Germline assignment: CDR1 SEHNR and CDR2 FQNEAQ (reference sequence). This CDR3 region has 14 residues. V lost 1 base to trimming and J lost 2 bases, with 8 bases between them.

The V call is TRBV12-3 or TRBV12-4, the J call TRBJ2-7; TRBD1 aligns across 7 bases. Trimming removed 5 bases from V and 2 bases from J; junction bases left unmatched: 6. The CDR3 contains 14 residues. The CDR3 sequence: CASSLDREPYEQYF. The CDR3 DNA follows: TGTGCCAGCAGTCTCGACAGGGAGCCCTACGAGCAGTACTTC.

The rearrangement joins TRBV5-1 to TRBJ1-2; D gene uncertain. Between the trimmed V and J ends, which lost 7 bases and 7 bases, there was a span of 14 bases. The CDR3 loop spans 12 amino acids. Germline CDR1 and CDR2: SGHRS and YFSETQ. The CDR3 protein is CASGSSLSGYTF. DNA for the CDR3: TGCGCCAGCGGCAGTAGCCTGAGTGGCTACACCTTC.

This clonotype has a handful of counts. V usage is TRBV11-2 and J usage is TRBJ1-3; D unclear. CDR1 and CDR2 (germline): SGHAT, FQNNGV. V shed 2 bases and J shed 2 bases, with 7 bases lying between them. This CDR3 is built from 14 residues. The CDR3 loop reads CASSLTETGNTIYF. CDR3 nucleotide sequence: TGTGCCAGCAGCTTAACGGAAACTGGAAACACCATATATTTT.

This chain joins TRBV4-3 and TRBJ2-6; TRBD1 agrees at 7 bases. CDR1 LGHNA and CDR2 YSLEER come from the germline V gene. Trimming cost V 3 bases and J 4 bases; bases outside gene matches: 9. CDR3 length: 17 residues. This chain's CDR3 is CASSQRGGLSGANVLTF. Written as DNA, the CDR3 is TGCGCCAGCAGCCAGAGAGGGGGCCTTTCCGGGGCCAACGTCCTGACTTTC.

This clonotype has ten or more counts. The rearrangement uses TRBV5-1 and TRBJ2-1; 9 bases are shared with TRBD1. Germline V gene data show CDR1 as SGHRS and CDR2 as YFSETQ. This CDR3 comprises 12 residues. V trimming: 5 bases; J trimming: 15 bases; junction bases outside the gene matches: 9. In nucleotides, the CDR3 is TGCGCCAGCAGAAGGACAGGGGCTGTGCTGTTCTTC. Its protein product is CASRRTGAVLFF.

The gene calls are TRBV24-1 and TRBJ2-1; 9 bases are shared with TRBD1. The germline V gene encodes CDR1 KGHDR and CDR2 SFDVKD. V gave up 8 bases and J gave up 3 bases; unmatched junction bases: 4. The CDR3 totals 14 residues. This CDR3 reads CATTPGQGYNEQFF. The CDR3 DNA reads TGTGCCACCACCCCGGGACAGGGCTACAATGAGCAGTTCTTC.

The sample holds many counts of this clonotype. The rearrangement joins TRBV27 to TRBJ1-1, with D perhaps matching TRBD1 (5 bases). There are 14 residues in the CDR3. V was cut by 5 bases and J by 2 bases, with 12 bases left in between. Germline CDR1 MNHEY, CDR2 SMNVEV (reference sequence). The CDR3 spells CASSRGGGNTEAFF. CDR3 in DNA: TGTGCCAGCAGTAGGGGCGGGGGAAACACTGAAGCTTTCTTT.

This clonotype was detected only a few times. The chain links TRBV5-1 to TRBJ1-2; D remains unclear. The CDR3 length is 14 residues. Germline CDR1 is SGHRS and CDR2 is YFSETQ. Trimming removed 0 bases from V and 7 bases from J, with 13 bases in between. CDR3 sequence reads: CASSLVSGELGYTF. The CDR3 DNA follows: TGCGCCAGCAGCTTGGTTTCTGGAGAGCTTGGCTACACCTTC.

This clonotype was seen ten or more times. J is TRBJ1-1 and V is TRBV7-6; D is perhaps TRBD1 (6 bases). From germline, CDR1 is SGHVS and CDR2 FNYEAQ. The CDR3 is made up of 15 amino acids. Trimming took off 0 bases at V and 6 bases at J, with 14 bases between the two ends. This chain's CDR3 is CASSLAQGKLAEAFF. As DNA, the CDR3 is TGTGCCAGCAGCTTAGCTCAGGGGAAGCTCGCTGAAGCTTTCTTT.

This clonotype has a count of ten or more. This rearrangement joins TRBV30 to TRBJ1-5, with a weak D call TRBD1 (5 bases). The germline V gene has CDR1 GTSNPN and CDR2 SVGIG (reference sequence). Deletions cut 7 bases from V and 2 bases from J, with 15 bases between. The CDR3 extends over 14 amino acids. The CDR3 reads CASSDGGGNQPQHF. The CDR3 DNA is TGTGCCTCCTCAGATGGGGGGGGCAATCAGCCCCAGCATTTT.

This chain uses TRBV7-3 with TRBJ2-2; TRBD1 matches at 7 bases. Trimming removed 0 bases from V and 2 bases from J; junction bases left unmatched: 3. CDR3 size: 16 residues. The germline CDR1 and CDR2 sequences are SGHTA and FQGTGA. The CDR3 DNA is TGTGCCAGCAGCTTAACCGGACAGGCAAACACCGGGGAGCTGTTTTTT. Amino acid sequence: CASSLTGQANTGELFF. Full variable domain (outside the CDR3, taken from reference TRBV7-3 and TRBJ2-2): GAGVSQTPSNKVTEKGKYVELRCDPISGHTALYWYRQSLGQGPEFLIYFQGTGAADDSGLPNDRFFAVRPEGSVSTLKIQRTERGDSAVYLCASSLTGQANTGELFFGEGSRLTVL.